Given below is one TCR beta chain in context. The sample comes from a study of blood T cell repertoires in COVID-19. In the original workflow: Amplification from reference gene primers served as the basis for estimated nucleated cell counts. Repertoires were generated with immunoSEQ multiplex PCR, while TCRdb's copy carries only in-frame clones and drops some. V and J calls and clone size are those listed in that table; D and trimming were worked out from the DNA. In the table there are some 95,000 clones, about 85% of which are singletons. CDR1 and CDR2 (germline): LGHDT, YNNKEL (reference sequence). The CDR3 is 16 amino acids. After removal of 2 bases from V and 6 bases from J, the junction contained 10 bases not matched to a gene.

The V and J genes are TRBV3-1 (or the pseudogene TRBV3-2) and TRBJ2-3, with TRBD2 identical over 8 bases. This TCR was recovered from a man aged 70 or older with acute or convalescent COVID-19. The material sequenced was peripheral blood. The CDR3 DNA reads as TGTGCCAGCAGCCAACCACTCCCGGGGGGGCGCGATACGCAGTATTTT. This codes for CASSQPLPGGRDTQYF.